A single sample is the source of the 8 T cell receptor beta chains below, sequenced in a study of OX40 agonist ivuxolimab in advanced cancers. Only in-frame clones appear in the TCRdb table, and some are missing; sequencing was by immunoSEQ multiplex PCR. The table includes 60,000 to 80,000 clones, 65% to 90% detected once. The starting material was CD4+ or CD8+ T cells sorted from blood, obtained in a trial of the OX40 agonist ivuxolimab. All receptors come from an adult with an advanced solid tumor such as melanoma, head and neck, liver or kidney cancer.

This clone was counted a few times. J is TRBJ2-7 and V is TRBV29-1, with 11 bases identical to TRBD2. Unmatched junction bases numbered 4, after V lost 5 bases and J lost 7 bases. CDR3 size: 12 residues. Germline-derived CDR1 and CDR2 are SQVTM and ANQGSEA. The CDR3 DNA reads TGCAGCGTTAAACGACTAGCGGGGGAGCAGTACTTC. Its translation is CSVKRLAGEQYF.

The chain carries TRBV19 and TRBJ2-7; tentative D call: TRBD2 (6 bases). The length of the CDR3 is 14 residues. Germline V gene lookup returns CDR1 LNHDA and CDR2 SQIVND (reference sequence). V dropped 4 bases and J dropped 3 bases, with 13 bases sitting between them. CDR3 amino acids: CASSKMTGVYEQYF. CDR3 nucleotide sequence: TGTGCCAGTAGTAAGATGACGGGAGTCTACGAGCAGTACTTC.

The chain carries TRBV6-1 and TRBJ2-1; no clear D gene. Germline loops: CDR1 MNHNS, CDR2 SASEGT. The germline V and J ends were trimmed by 8 bases and 6 bases, with 11 bases remaining between them. The CDR3 is 12 amino acids. The CDR3 protein is CASVADANEQFF. CDR3 nucleotide sequence: TGTGCCAGCGTTGCGGATGCCAATGAGCAGTTCTTC.

The chain carries TRBV15 and TRBJ2-3; D remains unclear. This CDR3 is 13 amino acids long. Germline CDR1 and CDR2: LNHNV and YYDKDF (reference sequence). V dropped 3 bases and J dropped 6 bases, with 10 bases sitting between them. The CDR3 coding sequence is TGTGCCACCAGCAGGAATACCGGGGATACGCAGTATTTT. It is translated as CATSRNTGDTQYF.

The J gene is TRBJ1-6, the V gene TRBV18; unclear D gene. Germline V gene data show CDR1 as KGHSH and CDR2 as LQKENI. Trimming stripped 2 bases from V and 6 bases from J, with 14 bases between. The CDR3 is 16 amino acids. As DNA, the CDR3 is TGTGCCAGCTCACCAAAACAGCTTTCATTTAATTCACCCCTCCACTTT. Protein: CASSPKQLSFNSPLHF.

The CDR3: CASSPGLAGADTQYF. CDR3 sequence (DNA): TGTGCCAGCTCACCAGGACTAGCGGGGGCAGATACGCAGTATTTT. V and J are TRBV18 and TRBJ2-3, with 13 bases fitting TRBD2. This CDR3 is 15 amino acids long. Germline CDR1 reads KGHSH; CDR2 reads LQKENI. Trimming cost V 2 bases and J 4 bases; bases outside gene matches: 0.

V is TRBV11-2 and J is TRBJ2-1; D gene ambiguous. V shed 3 bases and J shed 4 bases, with 7 bases lying between them. Germline assignment: CDR1 SGHAT and CDR2 FQNNGV. CDR3 length: 13 amino acids. Here the CDR3 DNA reads TGTGCCAGCAGCTTGGACCCTTACAATGAGCAGTTCTTC. Its protein product is CASSLDPYNEQFF. The whole variable domain, remainder taken from reference TRBV11-2 and TRBJ2-1, is EAGVAQSPRYKIIEKRQSVAFWCNPISGHATLYWYQQILGQGPKLLIQFQNNGVVDDSQLPKDRFSAERLKGVDSTLKIQPAKLEDSAVYLCASSLDPYNEQFFGPGTRLTVL.

The rearrangement joins TRBV28 to TRBJ2-7; 7 bases are a match to TRBD1. The CDR3 runs to 15 residues. V dropped 5 bases and J dropped 1; count of bases not matched to a gene: 8. Germline-derived CDR1 and CDR2 are MDHEN and SYDVKM. CDR3 coding DNA: TGTGCCAGCAGTCTTACAGGGGCTTCATCCTACGAGCAGTACTTC. It codes for CASSLTGASSYEQYF. The whole variable domain, remainder taken from reference TRBV28 and TRBJ2-7, is DVKVTQSSRYLVKRTGEKVFLECVQDMDHENMFWYRQDPGLGLRLIYFSYDVKMKEKGDIPEGYSVSREKKERFSLILESASTNQTSMYLCASSLTGASSYEQYFGPGTRLTVT.